This T cell receptor beta chain derives from a study of T cell changes during pregnancy in multiple sclerosis. The table came from immunoSEQ multiplex PCR; TCRdb's copy has only in-frame clones and leaves some out. In the table there are some 80,000 clones, approximately 95% of which are singletons. The CDR3 length is 13 residues. The V gene end was trimmed by 4 bases and the J gene end by 7 bases; junction bases not matched to a gene: 4. The germline gives CDR1 LNHDA, CDR2 SQIVND (reference sequence). The specimen was peripheral blood, collected in the first trimester of pregnancy. The V call is TRBV19, the J call TRBJ1-5, with TRBD1 matching over 7 bases. This clonotype was sampled from a female donor with multiple sclerosis, enrolled in a pregnancy study. The CDR3 reads CASSTDREQPQHF. DNA of the CDR3: TGTGCCAGTAGTACAGACAGGGAACAGCCCCAGCATTTT.